This T cell receptor (beta chain) originates from a study of blood T cell repertoires in COVID-19. Study information: Some COVID-19 samples were acute and others convalescent; all came from the United States, Italy and Spain. PBMCs, B-cell-depleted T cells, or T cells provided the cDNA or gDNA that made up the material.

Original processing methods: Scientists estimated how many nucleated cells there were by amplifying reference gene primers. TCRdb keeps only in-frame clones here, not all; method: immunoSEQ multiplex PCR. V and J calls and clone size are given by that table; D and trimming were obtained from the DNA. The top ten clones hold 40% to 60% of a sample with approximately 90,000 clones, 60% to 85% of them seen once. V was cut by 4 bases and J by 0 bases, with 7 bases left in between. The CDR3 spans 14 residues. The V gene's germline CDR1 is LNHDA and CDR2 SQIVND (reference sequence). V and J are TRBV19 and TRBJ2-4; D unresolved. The sample consisted of peripheral blood. The sequence was collected from a human donor in a cohort sampled during active COVID-19. This CDR3 is CASSTELAKNIQYF. CDR3 coding DNA: TGTGCCAGTAGTACCGAACTAGCCAAAAACATTCAGTACTTC.